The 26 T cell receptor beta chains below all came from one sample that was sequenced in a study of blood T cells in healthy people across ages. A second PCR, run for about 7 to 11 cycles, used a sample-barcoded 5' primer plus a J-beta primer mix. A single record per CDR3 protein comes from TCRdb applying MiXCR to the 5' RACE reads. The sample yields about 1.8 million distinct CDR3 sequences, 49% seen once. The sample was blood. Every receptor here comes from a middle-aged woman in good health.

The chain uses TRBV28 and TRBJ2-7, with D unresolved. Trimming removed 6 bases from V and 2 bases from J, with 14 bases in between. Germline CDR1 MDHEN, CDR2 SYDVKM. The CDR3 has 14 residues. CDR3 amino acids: CASSPRRSTYEQYF. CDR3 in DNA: TGTGCCAGCAGCCCCCGGCGGAGTACCTACGAGCAGTACTTC.

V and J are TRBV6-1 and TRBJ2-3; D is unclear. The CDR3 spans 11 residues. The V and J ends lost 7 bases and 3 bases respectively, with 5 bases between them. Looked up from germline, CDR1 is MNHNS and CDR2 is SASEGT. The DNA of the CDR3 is TGTGCCAGCATGAGTACAGATACGCAGTATTTT. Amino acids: CASMSTDTQYF.

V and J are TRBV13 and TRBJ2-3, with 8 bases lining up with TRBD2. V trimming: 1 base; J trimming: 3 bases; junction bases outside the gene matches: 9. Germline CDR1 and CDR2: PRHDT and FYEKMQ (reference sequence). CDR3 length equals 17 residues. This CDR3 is CASSLVLPGGNTDTQYF. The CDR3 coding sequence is TGTGCCAGCAGCTTAGTTCTTCCGGGGGGGAATACAGATACGCAGTATTTT.

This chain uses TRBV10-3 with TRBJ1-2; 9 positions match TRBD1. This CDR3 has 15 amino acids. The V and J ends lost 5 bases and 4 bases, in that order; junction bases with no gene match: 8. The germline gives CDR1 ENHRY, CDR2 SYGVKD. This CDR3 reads CAISTQEQGAYGYTF. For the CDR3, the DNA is TGTGCCATCAGTACCCAAGAACAGGGGGCCTATGGCTACACCTTC.

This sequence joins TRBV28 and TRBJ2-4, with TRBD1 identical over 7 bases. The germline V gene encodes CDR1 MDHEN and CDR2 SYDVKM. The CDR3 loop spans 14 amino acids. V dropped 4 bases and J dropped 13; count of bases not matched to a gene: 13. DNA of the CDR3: TGTGCCAGCAGTTCGACAGGGTATGGGGGTGAGCAGTACTTC. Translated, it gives CASSSTGYGGEQYF. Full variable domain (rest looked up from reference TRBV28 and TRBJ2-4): DVKVTQSSRYLVKRTGEKVFLECVQDMDHENMFWYRQDPGLGLRLIYFSYDVKMKEKGDIPEGYSVSREKKERFSLILESASTNQTSMYLCASSSTGYGGEQYFGAGTRLSVL.

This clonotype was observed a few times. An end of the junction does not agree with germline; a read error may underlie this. CDR3 protein: CASSPSAEREQYF. The CDR3 coding sequence is TGTGCTAGCAGCCCCAGTGCCGAGCGCGAGCAGTACTTC. The genes are TRBV7-7 and TRBJ2-7; D remains ambiguous. The germline V gene encodes CDR1 SSHAT and CDR2 FNYEAQ (reference sequence). The CDR3 is 13 residues long.

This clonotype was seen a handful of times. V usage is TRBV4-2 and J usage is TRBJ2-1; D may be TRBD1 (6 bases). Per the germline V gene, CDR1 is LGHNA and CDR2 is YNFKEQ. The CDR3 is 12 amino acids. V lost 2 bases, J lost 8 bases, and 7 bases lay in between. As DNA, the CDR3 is TGTGCCAGCAGCCAAAAGGGGGATGAGCAGTTCTTC. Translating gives CASSQKGDEQFF.

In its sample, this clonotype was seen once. Here the CDR3 DNA reads TGCGCCAGCAGCCAAGGAACTACGGGGCTTCAAGATACGCAGTATTTT. Protein sequence: CASSQGTTGLQDTQYF. The genes are TRBV4-3 and TRBJ2-3; either TRBD1 or TRBD2 may fit D (5 bases each). Germline lookup yields CDR1 LGHNA and CDR2 YSLEER. CDR3 size: 16 residues. V dropped 1 base and J dropped 5 bases, with 16 bases sitting between them.

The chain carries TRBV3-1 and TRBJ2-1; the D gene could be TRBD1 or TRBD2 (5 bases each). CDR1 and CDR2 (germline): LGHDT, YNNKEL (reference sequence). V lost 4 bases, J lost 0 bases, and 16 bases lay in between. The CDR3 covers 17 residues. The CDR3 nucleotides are TGTGCCAGCAGCCCCCGGGACGGACATGGCTCCTACAATGAGCAGTTCTTC. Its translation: CASSPRDGHGSYNEQFF.

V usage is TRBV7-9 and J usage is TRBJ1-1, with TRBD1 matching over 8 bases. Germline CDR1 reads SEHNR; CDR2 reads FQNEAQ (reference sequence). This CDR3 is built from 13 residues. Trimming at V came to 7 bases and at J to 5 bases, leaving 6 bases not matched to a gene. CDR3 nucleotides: TGTGCCAGCACAGGGGGCTCTGGGACTGAAGCTTTCTTT. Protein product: CASTGGSGTEAFF. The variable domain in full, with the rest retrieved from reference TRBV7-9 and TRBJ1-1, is DTGVSQNPRHKITKRGQNVTFRCDPISEHNRLYWYRQTLGQGPEFLTYFQNEAQLEKSRLLSDRFSAERPKGSFSTLEIQRTEQGDSAMYLCASTGGSGTEAFFGQGTRLTVV.

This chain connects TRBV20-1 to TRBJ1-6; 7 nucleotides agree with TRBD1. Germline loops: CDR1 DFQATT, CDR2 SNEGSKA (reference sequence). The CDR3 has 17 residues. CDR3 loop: CSAGRQGRGSYNSPLHF. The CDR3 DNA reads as TGCAGCGCTGGAAGACAGGGCCGGGGCTCCTATAATTCACCCCTCCACTTT.

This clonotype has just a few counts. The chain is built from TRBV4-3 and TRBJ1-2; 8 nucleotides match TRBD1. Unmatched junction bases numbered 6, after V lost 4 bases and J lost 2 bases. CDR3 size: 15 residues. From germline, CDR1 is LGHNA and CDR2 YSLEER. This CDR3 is CASSRTWDRNYGYTF. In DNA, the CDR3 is TGCGCCAGCAGCCGCACATGGGACAGGAACTATGGCTACACCTTC.

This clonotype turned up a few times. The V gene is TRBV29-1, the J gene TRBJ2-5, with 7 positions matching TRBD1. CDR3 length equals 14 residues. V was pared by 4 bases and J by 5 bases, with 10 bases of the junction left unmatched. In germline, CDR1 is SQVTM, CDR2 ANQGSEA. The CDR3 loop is CSVAPTGFEETQYF. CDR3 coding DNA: TGCAGCGTTGCCCCGACAGGGTTTGAGGAGACCCAGTACTTC.

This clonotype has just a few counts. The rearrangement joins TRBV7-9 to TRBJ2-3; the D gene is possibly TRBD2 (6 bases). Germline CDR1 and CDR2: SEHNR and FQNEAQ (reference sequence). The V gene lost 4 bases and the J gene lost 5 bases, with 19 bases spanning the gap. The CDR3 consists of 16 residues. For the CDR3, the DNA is TGTGCCAGCAGCTCCCTTCGCGGGGCCGATGGAGATACGCAGTATTTT. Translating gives CASSSLRGADGDTQYF.

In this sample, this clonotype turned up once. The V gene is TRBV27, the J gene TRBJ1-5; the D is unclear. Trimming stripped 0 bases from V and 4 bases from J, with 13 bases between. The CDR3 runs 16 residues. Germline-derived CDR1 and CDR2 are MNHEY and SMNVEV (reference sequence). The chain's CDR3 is CASSLSWGSRNQPQHF. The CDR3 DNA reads TGTGCCAGCAGTTTATCATGGGGATCTAGGAATCAGCCCCAGCATTTT.

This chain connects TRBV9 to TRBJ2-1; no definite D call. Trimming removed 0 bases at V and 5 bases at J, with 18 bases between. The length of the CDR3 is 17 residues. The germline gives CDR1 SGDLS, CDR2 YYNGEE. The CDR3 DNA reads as TGTGCCAGCAGCGTAGCTACGGTCGCAATTCGAGACAATGAGCAGTTCTTC. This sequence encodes CASSVATVAIRDNEQFF.

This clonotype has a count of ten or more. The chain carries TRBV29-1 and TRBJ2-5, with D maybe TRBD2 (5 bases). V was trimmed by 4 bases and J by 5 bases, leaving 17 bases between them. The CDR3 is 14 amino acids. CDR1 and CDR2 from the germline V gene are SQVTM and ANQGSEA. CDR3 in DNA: TGCAGCGTTGTCCTTGACTATCTGCGGGAGACCCAGTACTTC. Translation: CSVVLDYLRETQYF.

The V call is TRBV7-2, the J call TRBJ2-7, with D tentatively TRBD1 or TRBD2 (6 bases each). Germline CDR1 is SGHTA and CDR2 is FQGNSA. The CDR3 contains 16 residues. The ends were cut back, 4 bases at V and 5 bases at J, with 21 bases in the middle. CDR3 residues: CASSSRRETGFHEQYF. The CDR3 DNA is TGTGCCAGCAGCTCCAGGAGGGAGACAGGTTTCCACGAGCAGTACTTC. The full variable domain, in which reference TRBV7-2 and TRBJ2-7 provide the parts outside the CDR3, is GAGVSQSPSNKVTEKGKDVELRCDPISGHTALYWYRQSLGQGLEFLIYFQGNSAPDKSGLPSDRFSAERTGGSVSTLTIQRTQQEDSAVYLCASSSRRETGFHEQYFGPGTRLTVT.

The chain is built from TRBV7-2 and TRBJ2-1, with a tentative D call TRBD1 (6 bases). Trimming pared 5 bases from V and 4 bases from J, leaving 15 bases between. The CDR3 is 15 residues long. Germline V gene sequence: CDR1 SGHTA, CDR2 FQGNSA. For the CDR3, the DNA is TGTGCCAGCAGCCTAAGGACAGTACCTTACAATGAGCAGTTCTTC. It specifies CASSLRTVPYNEQFF.

This chain's CDR3 is CASSLLTSGGVYNEQYF. The DNA of the CDR3 is TGTGCCAGCAGCTTGCTGACTAGCGGGGGTGTTTACAATGAGCAGTACTTC. This sequence joins TRBV7-2 and TRBJ2-1; 12 bases align to TRBD2. The J call may not be correct, given that the DNA end is closer to TRBJ2-7. Germline V gene lookup returns CDR1 SGHTA and CDR2 FQGNSA. The CDR3 is 17 residues long.

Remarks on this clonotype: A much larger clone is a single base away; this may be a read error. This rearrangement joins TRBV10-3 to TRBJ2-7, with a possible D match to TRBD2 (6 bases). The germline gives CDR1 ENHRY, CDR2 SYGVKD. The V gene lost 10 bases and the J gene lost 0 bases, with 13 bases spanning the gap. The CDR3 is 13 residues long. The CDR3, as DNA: TGTGCCACCAAGAGGGACTCCTCCTACGAGCAGTACTTC. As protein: CATKRDSSYEQYF.

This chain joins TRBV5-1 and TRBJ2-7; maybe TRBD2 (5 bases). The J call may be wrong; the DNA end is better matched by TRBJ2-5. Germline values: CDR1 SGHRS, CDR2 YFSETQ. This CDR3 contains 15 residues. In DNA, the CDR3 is TGCGCCAGCAGCCAGTGGGCAGGAGGCCAAGAGACCCAGTACTTC. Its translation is CASSQWAGGQETQYF.

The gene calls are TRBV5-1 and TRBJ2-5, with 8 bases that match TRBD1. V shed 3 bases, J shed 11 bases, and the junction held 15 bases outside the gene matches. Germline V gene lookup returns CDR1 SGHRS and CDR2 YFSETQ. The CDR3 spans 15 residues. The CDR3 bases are TGCGCCAGCAGCTCGGGACAGGTGGCGGGCAATGAGCAGTACTTC. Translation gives CASSSGQVAGNEQYF.

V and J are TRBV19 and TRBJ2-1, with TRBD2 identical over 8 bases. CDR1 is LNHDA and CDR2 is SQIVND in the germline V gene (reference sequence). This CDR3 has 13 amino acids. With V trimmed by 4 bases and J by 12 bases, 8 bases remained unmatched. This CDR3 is CASSNIRGGVQFF. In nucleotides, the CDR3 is TGTGCCAGTAGTAATATACGGGGGGGTGTGCAGTTCTTC.

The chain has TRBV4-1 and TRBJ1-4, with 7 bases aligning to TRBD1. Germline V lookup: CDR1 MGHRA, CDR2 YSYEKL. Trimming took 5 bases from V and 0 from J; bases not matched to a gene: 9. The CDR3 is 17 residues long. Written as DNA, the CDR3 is TGCGCCAGCAGCAAGATGACAGGGCCAGCAACTAATGAAAAACTGTTTTTT. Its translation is CASSKMTGPATNEKLFF.

The DNA of the CDR3 is TGTGCCAGCAGCGCGGGACAGTTCGAGACCCAGTACTTC. As protein: CASSAGQFETQYF. This chain connects TRBV9 to TRBJ2-7, with 7 nucleotides matching TRBD1. The J call may be incorrect, as the DNA end agrees better with TRBJ2-5. The CDR3 runs 13 residues. Germline V lookup: CDR1 SGDLS, CDR2 YYNGEE.